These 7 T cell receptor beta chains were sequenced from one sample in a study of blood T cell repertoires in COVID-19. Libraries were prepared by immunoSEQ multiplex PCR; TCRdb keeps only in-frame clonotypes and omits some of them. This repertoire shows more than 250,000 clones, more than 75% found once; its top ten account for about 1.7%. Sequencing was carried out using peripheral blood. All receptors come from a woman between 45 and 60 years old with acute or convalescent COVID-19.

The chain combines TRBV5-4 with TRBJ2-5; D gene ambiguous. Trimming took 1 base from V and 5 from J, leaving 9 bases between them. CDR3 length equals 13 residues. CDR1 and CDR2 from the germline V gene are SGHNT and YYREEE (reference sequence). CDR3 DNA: TGTGCCAGCAGCTTGCGCGACATGGAGACCCAGTACTTC. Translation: CASSLRDMETQYF.

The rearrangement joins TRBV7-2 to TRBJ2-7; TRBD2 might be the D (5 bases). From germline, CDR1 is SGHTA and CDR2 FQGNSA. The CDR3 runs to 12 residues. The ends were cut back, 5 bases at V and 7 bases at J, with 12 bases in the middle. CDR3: CASSTRTGEQYF. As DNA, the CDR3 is TGTGCCAGCAGCACCCGGACGGGGGAGCAGTACTTC.

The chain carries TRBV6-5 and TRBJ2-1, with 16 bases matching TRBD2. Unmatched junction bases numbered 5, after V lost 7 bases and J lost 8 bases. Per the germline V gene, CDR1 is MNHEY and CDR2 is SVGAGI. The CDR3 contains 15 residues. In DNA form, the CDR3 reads TGTGCCAGCAAGGGGACTAGCGGGAGGGGTGATGAGCAGTTCTTC. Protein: CASKGTSGRGDEQFF.

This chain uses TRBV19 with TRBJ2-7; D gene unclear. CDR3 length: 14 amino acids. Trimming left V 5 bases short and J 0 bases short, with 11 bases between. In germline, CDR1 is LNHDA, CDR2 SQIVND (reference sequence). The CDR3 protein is CASSRQDGSYEQYF. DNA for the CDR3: TGTGCCAGTAGTCGACAAGACGGCTCCTACGAGCAGTACTTC.

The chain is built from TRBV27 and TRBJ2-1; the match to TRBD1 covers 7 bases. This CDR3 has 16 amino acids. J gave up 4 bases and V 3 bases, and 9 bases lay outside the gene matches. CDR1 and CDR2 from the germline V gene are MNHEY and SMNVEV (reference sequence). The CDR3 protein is CASSLLGQRAYNEQFF. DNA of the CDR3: TGTGCCAGCAGTTTGTTGGGACAGAGGGCTTACAATGAGCAGTTCTTC.

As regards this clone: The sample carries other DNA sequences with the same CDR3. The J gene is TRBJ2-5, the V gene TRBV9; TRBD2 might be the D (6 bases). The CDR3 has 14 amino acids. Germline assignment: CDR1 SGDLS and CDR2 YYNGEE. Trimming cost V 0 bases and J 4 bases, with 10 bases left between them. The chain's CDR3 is CASSVGQAGETQYF. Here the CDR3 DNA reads TGTGCCAGCAGCGTAGGCCAAGCGGGAGAGACCCAGTACTTC.

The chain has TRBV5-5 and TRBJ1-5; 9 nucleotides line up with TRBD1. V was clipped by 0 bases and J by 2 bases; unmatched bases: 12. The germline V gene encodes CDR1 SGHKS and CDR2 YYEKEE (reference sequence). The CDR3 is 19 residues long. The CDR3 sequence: CASSLAPTGGSLGNQPQHF. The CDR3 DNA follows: TGTGCCAGCAGCTTGGCCCCGACAGGGGGGTCGCTAGGCAATCAGCCCCAGCATTTT.